These 8 T cell receptor beta chains originate from one sample sequenced in a study of T cells in Graves' hyperthyroidism and ophthalmopathy (dated by TCRdb to between 2017 and 2020). The library was obtained by multiplex PCR. The sample was run on an Illumina HiSeq 2000. The TCR beta CDR3 regions were amplified from the RNA transcripts. A first-round RT-PCR of the TCR CDR3 used the HTBI primer set with the Qiagen OneStep RT-PCR kit. The public reads were run again by TCRdb, first through fastp at Q25 and then through MiXCR, and only productive beta chains were kept. Duplicate CDR3 protein sequences are folded into a single record with the most common DNA and genes. The sample has around 300,000 distinct CDR3 sequences on record, about 15% of them singletons. 30% of the sample is in the top ten clones. Material for sequencing was blood. These receptor sequences come from a woman between 45 and 65 years old with Graves' hyperthyroidism that later progressed to Graves' ophthalmopathy.

V is TRBV7-9 and J is TRBJ2-7; 11 bases are shared with TRBD1. The germline CDR1 and CDR2 sequences are SEHNR and FQNEAQ (reference sequence). Trimming took 4 bases from V and 5 from J; bases not matched to a gene: 1. The CDR3 is 13 residues long. Written as DNA, the CDR3 is TGTGCCAGCAGCTGGGACAGGGGGAACGAGCAGTACTTC. It codes for CASSWDRGNEQYF.

CDR3 in DNA: TGTGCCAGCAGTTGGGACAGGGTGGGTGGCTACACCTTC. Residues: CASSWDRVGGYTF. This sequence joins TRBV6-5 and TRBJ1-2, with TRBD1 identical over 9 bases. The CDR3 extends over 13 amino acids. The junction had 4 bases not matched to a gene; V was cut back by 4 bases and J by 7 bases. Germline V gene lookup returns CDR1 MNHEY and CDR2 SVGAGI.

This clonotype was recorded at least ten times. The V call is TRBV7-8, the J call TRBJ2-1; no firm D call. The germline V gene encodes CDR1 SGHVS and CDR2 FQNEAQ. This CDR3 spans 17 amino acids. V lost 5 bases and J 0 bases, leaving 17 bases between the germline ends. The CDR3 DNA reads as TGTGCCAGCAGCCGACGGATTTCGGAGCACTCCTACAATGAGCAGTTCTTC. It translates to CASSRRISEHSYNEQFF. Drawing the rest from reference TRBV7-8 and TRBJ2-1, the complete variable domain is GAGVSQSPRYKVAKRGQDVALRCDPISGHVSLFWYQQALGQGPEFLTYFQNEAQLDKSGLPSDRFFAERPEGSVSTLKIQRTQQEDSAVYLCASSRRISEHSYNEQFFGPGTRLTVL.

This clonotype was counted at least ten times. V usage is TRBV7-9 and J usage is TRBJ1-6, with D uncertain. Looked up from germline, CDR1 is SEHNR and CDR2 is FQNEAQ (reference sequence). This CDR3 is 11 amino acids long. Trimming took off 5 bases at V and 9 bases at J, with 5 bases between the two ends. The DNA for the CDR3 is TGTGCCAGCAGCCGTACTTCACCCCTCCACTTT. It codes for CASSRTSPLHF.

This clonotype has at least ten counts. V is TRBV19 and J is TRBJ2-7; TRBD1 is a possible D gene (6 bases). V lost 1 base to trimming and J lost 2 bases, with 12 bases between them. The CDR3 is 15 amino acids. The germline gives CDR1 LNHDA, CDR2 SQIVND (reference sequence). CDR3 residues: CASSIAAQGPYEQYF. Here the CDR3 DNA reads TGTGCCAGTAGTATAGCAGCACAGGGTCCCTACGAGCAGTACTTC.

This clonotype was seen many times. This chain connects TRBV6-2 or TRBV6-3 to TRBJ2-7; 11 positions agree with TRBD2. V lost 4 bases to trimming and J lost 7 bases; unmatched junction nucleotides: 9. The CDR3 has 15 residues. CDR1 and CDR2 (germline): MNHEY, SVGEGT. The CDR3 here is CASSSPGLAAFEQYF. CDR3 nucleotide sequence: TGTGCCAGCAGTTCCCCGGGACTAGCGGCGTTTGAGCAGTACTTC.

This clonotype was counted many times. V and J are TRBV20-1 and TRBJ1-2; no definite D call. Trimming removed 5 bases at V and 3 bases at J, with 16 bases between. CDR1 and CDR2 (germline): DFQATT, SNEGSKA (reference sequence). This CDR3 spans 14 amino acids. CDR3 DNA sequence: TGCAGTGCTCTTGGACGGGCTAGCGACTATGGCTACACCTTC. This gives the protein CSALGRASDYGYTF.

The chain has TRBV13 and TRBJ1-3, with D unresolved. The CDR3 runs 12 residues. With 5 bases removed from V and 4 bases from J, the gap between germline ends came to 6 bases. Germline-derived CDR1 and CDR2 are PRHDT and FYEKMQ (reference sequence). CDR3 DNA sequence: TGTGCCAGCAGCCAAGCAGGAAACACCATATATTTT. Translation gives CASSQAGNTIYF.